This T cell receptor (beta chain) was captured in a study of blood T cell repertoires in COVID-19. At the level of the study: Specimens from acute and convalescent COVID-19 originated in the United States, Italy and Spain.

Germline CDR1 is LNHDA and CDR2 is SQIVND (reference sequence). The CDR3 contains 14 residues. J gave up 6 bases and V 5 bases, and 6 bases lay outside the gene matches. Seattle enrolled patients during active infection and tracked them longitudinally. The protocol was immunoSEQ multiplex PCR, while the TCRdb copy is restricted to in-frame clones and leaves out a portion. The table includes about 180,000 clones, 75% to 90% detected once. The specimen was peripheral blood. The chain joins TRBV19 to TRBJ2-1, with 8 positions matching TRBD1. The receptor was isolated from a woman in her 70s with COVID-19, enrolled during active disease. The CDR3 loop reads CASSLWDRPNEQFF. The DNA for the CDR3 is TGTGCCAGTAGTCTTTGGGACAGGCCCAATGAGCAGTTCTTC.